Following are 26 T cell receptor beta chains from one sample sequenced in a study of shared clonotypes between healthy human individuals. The method was immunoSEQ multiplex PCR; TCRdb's version includes in-frame clones alone and lacks a portion of them. The sample has just over 2,000,000 clones; about 95% are singletons. The sequencing input was naive CD4+ T cells sorted from blood. Subset reported: CD45RA+ positively selected. The receptors were sampled from a man aged 18 to 35 in good health.

The chain links TRBV2 to TRBJ2-3; TRBD2 aligns across 8 bases. J was trimmed by 2 bases and V by 2 bases; bases with no gene match: 6. Looked up from germline, CDR1 is SNHLY and CDR2 is FYNNEI. This CDR3 region has 16 residues. The CDR3 DNA reads as TGTGCCAGCAGTGAACTACTAGCGGACAACACAGATACGCAGTATTTT. The encoded protein is CASSELLADNTDTQYF.

Points on this clone: This clone may be a read error of a much larger clone one base away. Other DNA sequences in this specimen translate into the identical CDR3. The chain carries TRBV5-6 and TRBJ2-5; no definite D call. Germline assignment: CDR1 SGHDT and CDR2 YYEEEE. Trimming shortened V by 2 bases and J by 5 bases, and 4 bases separated the two germline ends. CDR3 length equals 11 residues. In nucleotides, the CDR3 is TGTGCCAGCAGCTTTCAGGAGACCCAGTACTTC. Residues: CASSFQETQYF.

This clone was seen a single time. The J gene is TRBJ2-3, the V gene TRBV5-4; tentative D call: TRBD2 (5 bases). This CDR3 is built from 18 residues. CDR1 and CDR2 (germline): SGHNT, YYREEE (reference sequence). Trimming cost V 9 bases and J 2 bases, with 28 bases left between them. The CDR3 coding sequence is TGTGCCACCCCTTGTTTCCACACCCCTACGGGGTACACAGATACGCAGTATTTT. This translates into CATPCFHTPTGYTDTQYF.

In regard to this clone: The same CDR3 also results from other DNA sequences found in this sample. The V gene is TRBV7-2, the J gene TRBJ2-1; 7 bases match TRBD1. The CDR3 consists of 15 residues. Germline V CDR1 and CDR2: SGHTA, FQGNSA. After removal of 1 base from V and 1 base from J, the junction contained 1 base not matched to a gene. CDR3 in amino acids: CASSLDRGSYNEQFF. DNA of the CDR3: TGTGCCAGCAGCTTAGACAGGGGATCCTACAATGAGCAGTTCTTC. Full variable domain (outside the CDR3, taken from reference TRBV7-2 and TRBJ2-1): GAGVSQSPSNKVTEKGKDVELRCDPISGHTALYWYRQSLGQGLEFLIYFQGNSAPDKSGLPSDRFSAERTGGSVSTLTIQRTQQEDSAVYLCASSLDRGSYNEQFFGPGTRLTVL.

V is TRBV7-9 and J is TRBJ2-1, with 13 bases aligning to TRBD2. CDR3 length: 15 residues. Germline lookup yields CDR1 SEHNR and CDR2 FQNEAQ (reference sequence). V gave up 4 bases and J gave up 9 bases; unmatched junction bases: 6. CDR3 sequence reads: CASSSGLAGLSEQFF. CDR3 in DNA: TGTGCCAGCAGCTCGGGACTAGCGGGATTAAGTGAGCAGTTCTTC.

The chain recombines TRBV7-9 with TRBJ1-2; D unresolved. Germline V lookup: CDR1 SEHNR, CDR2 FQNEAQ (reference sequence). This CDR3 is built from 13 residues. V lost 0 bases to trimming and J lost 1 base, with 3 bases between them. DNA for the CDR3: TGTGCCAGCAGCTTAGCTATTAACTATGGCTACACCTTC. It specifies CASSLAINYGYTF.

The chain links TRBV28 to TRBJ2-4; TRBD1 matches 9 bases. Trimming took 10 bases from V and 1 from J; bases not matched to a gene: 11. The CDR3 sequence is 16 residues long. Germline CDR1 reads MDHEN; CDR2 reads SYDVKM. CDR3 loop: CAITDRGRAAKNIQYF. The CDR3 nucleotides are TGTGCCATTACAGACAGGGGGAGGGCGGCCAAAAACATTCAGTACTTC. The full variable domain, completed using reference TRBV28 and TRBJ2-4, is DVKVTQSSRYLVKRTGEKVFLECVQDMDHENMFWYRQDPGLGLRLIYFSYDVKMKEKGDIPEGYSVSREKKERFSLILESASTNQTSMYLCAITDRGRAAKNIQYFGAGTRLSVL.

The rearrangement joins TRBV18 to TRBJ2-5, with 7 bases matching TRBD1. The CDR3 runs to 15 residues. Germline CDR1 reads KGHSH; CDR2 reads LQKENI. Losses at the gene ends were 3 bases for V and 5 bases for J; bases not matched to a gene: 9. The CDR3 protein is CASSPVRGLQETQYF. CDR3 DNA: TGTGCCAGCTCACCTGTTAGGGGGCTCCAGGAGACCCAGTACTTC.

This clone showed up just a few times. The same CDR3 also results from other DNA sequences found in this sample. This rearrangement joins TRBV9 to TRBJ2-2; D gene ambiguous. V was pared by 0 bases and J by 0 bases, with 3 bases between. Germline V gene lookup returns CDR1 SGDLS and CDR2 YYNGEE. The CDR3 contains 14 residues. This CDR3 is CASSVAPNTGELFF. In nucleotides, the CDR3 is TGTGCCAGCAGCGTAGCACCGAACACCGGGGAGCTGTTTTTT.

About this clone itself: In the same sample, other DNA sequences code for this CDR3. The rearrangement links TRBV5-1 to TRBJ2-3, with 8 bases identical to TRBD2. CDR3 length: 15 residues. CDR1 is SGHRS, CDR2 YFSETQ, per germline. J was trimmed by 1 base and V by 3 bases; bases with no gene match: 4. The CDR3 is CASSSGLAGTDTQYF. CDR3 nucleotides: TGCGCCAGCAGCTCAGGACTAGCAGGCACAGATACGCAGTATTTT.

The chain joins TRBV28 to TRBJ2-7; perhaps TRBD1 as D (6 bases). Germline lookup yields CDR1 MDHEN and CDR2 SYDVKM. V was shortened by 2 bases and J by 3 bases, with 11 bases between the two germline ends. This CDR3 has 14 residues. The CDR3 DNA reads as TGTGCCAGCAGTTTAGACAGGCGGCGCTACGAGCAGTACTTC. This sequence encodes CASSLDRRRYEQYF.

Details on this clone: This may arise from a read error, as a much more abundant clone is one base away. This chain links TRBV10-1 with TRBJ2-2; D remains ambiguous. Looked up from germline, CDR1 is WNHNN and CDR2 is SYGVQD (reference sequence). CDR3 size: 13 residues. Trimming removed 2 bases from V and 1 base from J, with 2 bases in between. CDR3 residues: CASSEMNTGELFF. The CDR3 DNA sequence: TGCGCCAGCAGTGAGATGAACACCGGGGAGCTGTTTTTT.

The rearrangement uses TRBV6-6 and TRBJ2-3; perhaps TRBD2 as D (5 bases). The CDR3 is made up of 14 amino acids. The germline gives CDR1 MNHNY, CDR2 SVGAGI (reference sequence). Trimming took off 2 bases at V and 2 bases at J, with 8 bases between the two ends. The CDR3 protein is CASSYGGLTDTQYF. As DNA, the CDR3 is TGTGCCAGCAGTTACGGAGGACTCACAGATACGCAGTATTTT.

This clone was seen just once. The chain employs TRBV27 and TRBJ1-4, with 9 bases fitting TRBD1. Looked up from germline, CDR1 is MNHEY and CDR2 is SMNVEV (reference sequence). V trimming: 5 bases; J trimming: 7 bases; junction bases outside the gene matches: 11. There are 16 residues in the CDR3. This CDR3 is CASSTFSGTGIEKLFF. The CDR3 bases are TGTGCCAGCAGTACATTTTCCGGGACAGGGATTGAAAAACTGTTTTTT.

This clone appeared once. V and J are TRBV7-2 and TRBJ1-1; the D is unclear. The germline V and J ends were trimmed by 5 bases and 1 base, with 11 bases remaining between them. The CDR3 sequence is 14 residues long. Germline V gene lookup returns CDR1 SGHTA and CDR2 FQGNSA. The CDR3 DNA reads as TGTGCCAGCAGCAAAGAGGGAGGGAACACTGAAGCTTTCTTT. Amino acids: CASSKEGGNTEAFF.

J is TRBJ1-4 and V is TRBV21-1; TRBD1, as called in the table, went unchecked against the DNA. TRBV21-1 is labeled a pseudogene. This CDR3 has 11 residues. Written as DNA, the CDR3 is TGTGCCAGCAGCACCCCAACAGGGGAGCTTTTT. Its translation is CASSTPTGELF.

The genes are TRBV6-5 and TRBJ2-6; no clear D gene. The CDR3 runs 15 residues. Germline values: CDR1 MNHEY, CDR2 SVGAGI. The ends were cut back, 0 bases at V and 2 bases at J, with 5 bases in the middle. CDR3 nucleotide sequence: TGTGCCAGCAGTTACTCGGTCGCTGGGGCCAACGTCCTGACTTTC. This encodes CASSYSVAGANVLTF.

On this clone itself: Its ends do not fully match the called genes, so a read error is possible. The chain has TRBV7-7 and TRBJ2-2; TRBD1 aligns across 7 bases. This CDR3 is 15 amino acids long. In germline, CDR1 is SSHAT, CDR2 FNYEAQ (reference sequence). CDR3: CASSPKTGSAGELFF. The CDR3 coding sequence is TGTGCTAGCAGCCCGAAGACAGGGAGCGCCGGGGAGCTGTTTTTT.

This sequence joins TRBV28 and TRBJ2-7; no definite D call. The CDR3 length is 13 residues. Deletions cut 7 bases from V and 2 bases from J, with 12 bases between. The germline V gene encodes CDR1 MDHEN and CDR2 SYDVKM. The chain's CDR3 is CASTPGYPYEQYF. The CDR3 DNA reads TGTGCCAGCACCCCCGGGTACCCCTACGAGCAGTACTTC. Full variable domain (rest looked up from reference TRBV28 and TRBJ2-7): DVKVTQSSRYLVKRTGEKVFLECVQDMDHENMFWYRQDPGLGLRLIYFSYDVKMKEKGDIPEGYSVSREKKERFSLILESASTNQTSMYLCASTPGYPYEQYFGPGTRLTVT.

The chain is built from TRBV30 and TRBJ2-7, with 8 bases that match TRBD2. The CDR3 runs 14 residues. Per the germline V gene, CDR1 is GTSNPN and CDR2 is SVGIG (reference sequence). Trimming cost V 3 bases and J 1 base; bases outside gene matches: 5. CDR3 DNA: TGTGCCTGGAGGGCCGGGAGGGGTTCCTACGAGCAGTACTTC. Its protein is CAWRAGRGSYEQYF.

The DNA of the CDR3 is TGTGCCAGCAGCTCCGGGACTCTAATCCCAGATACGCAGTATTTT. Protein sequence: CASSSGTLIPDTQYF. The rearrangement uses TRBV28 and TRBJ2-3; a weak D match, TRBD2 (6 bases). This CDR3 region has 15 residues. Germline CDR1 is MDHEN and CDR2 is SYDVKM. V dropped 6 bases and J dropped 4 bases, with 17 bases sitting between them.

This clone was seen just once. The V gene is TRBV5-4, the J gene TRBJ2-2; TRBD1 matches 7 bases. The germline gives CDR1 SGHNT, CDR2 YYREEE (reference sequence). The ends lost 0 bases at V and 6 bases at J; junction bases unmatched: 8. The CDR3 has 16 residues. The CDR3 loop is CASSLAEGARAGELFF. Here the CDR3 DNA reads TGTGCCAGCAGCTTGGCCGAGGGGGCACGGGCCGGGGAGCTGTTTTTT.

The rearrangement joins TRBV11-2 to TRBJ2-1; weak D call: TRBD1 (6 bases). The CDR3 sequence is 15 residues long. Trimming stripped 6 bases from V and 3 bases from J, with 15 bases between. Germline assignment: CDR1 SGHAT and CDR2 FQNNGV. CDR3 DNA: TGTGCCAGCAGGTTACCCGGGACACTCTACAATGAGCAGTTCTTC. Residues: CASRLPGTLYNEQFF.

This rearrangement joins TRBV2 to TRBJ2-3; TRBD1 is a possible D gene (5 bases). V lost 6 bases, J lost 10 bases, and 17 bases lay in between. Germline V gene data show CDR1 as SNHLY and CDR2 as FYNNEI. CDR3 length: 13 residues. The CDR3 loop is CASRKGPPASQYF. The CDR3 coding sequence is TGTGCCAGCAGAAAGGGGCCTCCGGCGTCGCAGTATTTT.

This chain connects TRBV6-6 to TRBJ2-2; 7 bases match TRBD2. V gave up 7 bases and J gave up 5 bases; unmatched junction bases: 7. The CDR3 runs 14 residues. Germline CDR1 and CDR2: MNHNY and SVGAGI (reference sequence). The CDR3 spells CASTNGGWTGELFF. The CDR3 region has the DNA TGTGCCAGCACCAACGGGGGGTGGACCGGGGAGCTGTTTTTT.

The chain has TRBV11-2 and TRBJ2-1; 8 bases align to TRBD2. In germline, CDR1 is SGHAT, CDR2 FQNNGV. There are 18 residues in the CDR3. The trim removed 1 base at V and 4 bases at J, leaving 12 bases unmatched. The CDR3 DNA is TGTGCCAGCAGCTTAGTCGGGAGACTAGTAGCGGGGTACAATGAGCAGTTCTTC. It translates to CASSLVGRLVAGYNEQFF.